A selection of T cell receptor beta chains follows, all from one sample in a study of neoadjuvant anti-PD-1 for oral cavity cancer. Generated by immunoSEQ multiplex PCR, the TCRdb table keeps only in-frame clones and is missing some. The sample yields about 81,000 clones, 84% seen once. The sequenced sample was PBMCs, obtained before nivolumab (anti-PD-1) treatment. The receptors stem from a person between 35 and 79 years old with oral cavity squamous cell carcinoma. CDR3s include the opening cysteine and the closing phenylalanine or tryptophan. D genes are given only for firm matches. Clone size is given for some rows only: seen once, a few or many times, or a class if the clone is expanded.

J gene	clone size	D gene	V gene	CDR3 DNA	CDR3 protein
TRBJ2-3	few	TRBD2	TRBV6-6	TGTGCCAGCGCCCTCCTAGCGGGAGGGACAGATACGCAGTATTTT	CASALLAGGTDTQYF
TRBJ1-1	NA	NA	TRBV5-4	TGTGCCAGCAGCCCCGGGTCTTCTCAGGGGAACACTGAAGCTTTCTTT	CASSPGSSQGNTEAFF
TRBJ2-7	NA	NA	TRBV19	TGTGCCAGTAGTATAGATCAAGGGCAGGGTACCTACGAGCAGTACTTC	CASSIDQGQGTYEQYF
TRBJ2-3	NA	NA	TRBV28	TGTGCCAGCAGTAGGGCGGGATTCACAGATACGCAGTATTTT	CASSRAGFTDTQYF
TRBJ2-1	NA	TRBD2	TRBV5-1	TGCGCCAGCAGCCACGGGACTAGCGCGTATGAGCAGTTCTTC	CASSHGTSAYEQFF
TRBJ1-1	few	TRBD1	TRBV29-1	TGCAGCGCCTGGACAGGAAACACTGAAGCTTTCTTT	CSAWTGNTEAFF
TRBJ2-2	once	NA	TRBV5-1	TGCGCCAGCAGCTTGGCCAACACAGCCGGGGAGCTGTTTTTT	CASSLANTAGELFF
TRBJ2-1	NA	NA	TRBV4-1	TGCGCCAGCAGCCAAGAGACCCACAATGAGCAGTTCTTC	CASSQETHNEQFF
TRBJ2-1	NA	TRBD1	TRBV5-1	TGCGCCAGCAGCTTACAGGGGGCATGGTTCTTC	CASSLQGAWFF
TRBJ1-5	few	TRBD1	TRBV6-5	TGTGCCAGCAGTTGGACAGGGGGAGGTAATCAGCCCCAGCATTTT	CASSWTGGGNQPQHF
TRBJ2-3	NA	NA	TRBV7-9	TGTGCCAGCAGCTTAATGGTCGGGGGTGATACGCAGTATTTT	CASSLMVGGDTQYF
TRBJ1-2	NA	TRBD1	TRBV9	TGTGCCAGCAGCGCACGTCAGGGACAGGGGGCAGGTGGCTACACCTTC	CASSARQGQGAGGYTF
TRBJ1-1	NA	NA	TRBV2	TGTGCCAGGGGCTCGAACACTGAAGCTTTCTTT	CARGSNTEAFF
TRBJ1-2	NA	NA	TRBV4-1	TGCGCCAGCAGCCAACCCCTAGGCTATGGCTACACCTTC	CASSQPLGYGYTF
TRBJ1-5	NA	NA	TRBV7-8	TGTGCCAGCAGCCAACTGATAAGGGGGAGCAATCAGCCCCAGCATTTT	CASSQLIRGSNQPQHF
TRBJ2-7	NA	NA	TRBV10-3	TGTGCCATCAGTGGGACAGCTCCCTACGAGCAGTACTTC	CAISGTAPYEQYF
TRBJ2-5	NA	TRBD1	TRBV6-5	TGTGCCAGCAGTTGGGACAGGGCGCAAGAGACCCAGTACTTC	CASSWDRAQETQYF
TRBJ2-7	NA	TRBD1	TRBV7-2	TGTGCCAGCAGCGCGACCGGGACAGGGAACACCTACGAGCAGTACTTC	CASSATGTGNTYEQYF
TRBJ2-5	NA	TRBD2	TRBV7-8	TGTGCCAGCAGCTTAGCGGGGGGGGAGGCCCAGTACTTC	CASSLAGGEAQYF
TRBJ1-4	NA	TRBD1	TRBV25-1	TGTGCCAGCAGTGCGGACAGGGAATTCACTAATGAAAAACTGTTTTTT	CASSADREFTNEKLFF
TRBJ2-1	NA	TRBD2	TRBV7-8	TGTGCCAGCAGCTCACCGGGACTAGCGGTCAATGAGCAGTTCTTC	CASSSPGLAVNEQFF
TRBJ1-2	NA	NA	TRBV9	TGTGCCAGCAGTGCCGACAGCACCTATGGCTACACCTTC	CASSADSTYGYTF
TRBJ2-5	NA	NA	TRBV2	TGTGCCAGCAGGGGGACAGCGGGAGAGACCCAGTACTTC	CASRGTAGETQYF
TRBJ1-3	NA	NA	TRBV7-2	TGTGCCAGCAGCTTAGCGTTTGGGACTGGGAACACCATATATTTT	CASSLAFGTGNTIYF
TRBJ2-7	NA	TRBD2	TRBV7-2	TGTGCCAGCAGCTTAGATTGGCAGAGCGGGAGGTCCACGGGGGAGCAGTACTTC	CASSLDWQSGRSTGEQYF
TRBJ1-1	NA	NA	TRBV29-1	TGCAGCGCAAACAGAGGGGACACTGAAGCTTTCTTT	CSANRGDTEAFF
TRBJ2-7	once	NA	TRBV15	TGTGCCACCAGCCTTTGGGGGGACGAGCAGTACTTC	CATSLWGDEQYF
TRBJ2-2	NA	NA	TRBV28	TGTGCCAGCCTCCCTGGTTCCGGGCGTTGGGGCACCGGGGAGCTGTTTTTT	CASLPGSGRWGTGELFF
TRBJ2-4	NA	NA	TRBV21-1	TGTGCCAGCAGCGTGGGCCTAGCGGGCAAAAACATTCAGTACTTC	CASSVGLAGKNIQYF
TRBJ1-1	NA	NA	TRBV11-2	TGTGCCAGCAGCTTAGATCTCCGGGGGACTGAAGCTTTCTTT	CASSLDLRGTEAFF
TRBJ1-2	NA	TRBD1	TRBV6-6	TGTGCCAGCACAGGGGGGAACTATGGCTACACCTTC	CASTGGNYGYTF
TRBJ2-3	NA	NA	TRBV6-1	TGTGCCAGCACCCTCGCGTGGACTAGCACAGATACGCAGTATTTT	CASTLAWTSTDTQYF
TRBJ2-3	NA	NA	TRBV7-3	TGTGCCAGCAGCGAAAATCAGGGAACGCAGTATTTT	CASSENQGTQYF
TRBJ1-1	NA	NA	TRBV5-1	TGCGCCAGCAGCCCCTGGGGGCAGGGGAACACTGAAGCTTTCTTT	CASSPWGQGNTEAFF
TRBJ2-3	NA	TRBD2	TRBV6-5	TGTGCCAGCAGTCTGGTAGGCGGGAGCGCAGATACGCAGTATTTT	CASSLVGGSADTQYF
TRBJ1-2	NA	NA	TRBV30	TGTGCCTGGAGTGTACAGGGAGCGGGTGGCTACACCTTC	CAWSVQGAGGYTF